The present TCR beta chain was sequenced within a study of CD8+CD57+ T cells in acquired aplastic anemia. V dropped 3 bases and J dropped 6; count of bases not matched to a gene: 6. This CDR3 comprises 14 residues. The germline gives CDR1 LNHDA, CDR2 SQIVND (reference sequence). Investigators profiled TCR beta VDJ and CDR3 from genomic DNA template. TCRdb re-derived calls from the reads in MiXCR, one entry per CDR3 protein. The sample lists nearly 60,000 distinct CDR3 sequences, approximately 50% seen once, with about 16% in the top ten. Patients selected for sequencing had displayed CD8+CD57+ cell expansion by flow cytometry.

J is TRBJ2-5 and V is TRBV19, with TRBD1 identical over 8 bases. The clonotype originates from a human donor with aplastic anemia. Material for sequencing was sorted CD4+, CD8+, or CD8+CD57+ T cells (not recorded which) from PBMCs. The CDR3 sequence is CASSIDRGRKTQYF. The CDR3 nucleotides read TGTGCCAGTAGTATCGACAGGGGTAGGAAGACCCAGTACTTC.